The T cell receptor beta chain described here comes from a study of OX40 agonist ivuxolimab in advanced cancers. This CDR3 is built from 14 residues. V was trimmed by 2 bases and J by 4 bases, leaving 11 bases between them. The V gene's germline CDR1 is MNHEY and CDR2 SVGAGI. The data were produced by immunoSEQ multiplex PCR, yet TCRdb's version contains in-frame clones alone and is incomplete. The data contain approximately 97,000 clones, 86% of them singletons. The specimen was CD4+ or CD8+ T cells sorted from blood, collected in a trial of the OX40 agonist ivuxolimab. The chain combines TRBV6-5 with TRBJ1-2; tentative D call: TRBD1 (6 bases). This receptor was taken from an adult with an advanced solid tumor such as melanoma, head and neck, liver or kidney cancer. The CDR3 DNA reads as TGTGCCAGCAGTTACAAACAGGGACCCTATGGCTACACCTTC. It is translated as CASSYKQGPYGYTF.